This section outlines one TCR beta chain sequence together with its context. Trimming took 10 bases from V and 0 from J; bases not matched to a gene: 11. Germline CDR1 reads SEHNR; CDR2 reads FQNEAQ (reference sequence). The CDR3 extends over 15 amino acids. This sample was included in a study of T cell changes during pregnancy in multiple sclerosis. Clones were sequenced by immunoSEQ multiplex PCR, and TCRdb holds only the in-frame ones, with some missing. The sample lists around 35,000 clones; 75% to 90% were seen once. This rearrangement joins TRBV7-9 to TRBJ2-7, with 8 bases that match TRBD2. The material sequenced was CD8+ T cells from peripheral blood mononuclear cells, taken after pregnancy. The clonotype was recovered from a female donor with multiple sclerosis, enrolled in a pregnancy study. The CDR3 DNA is TGTGCCACGTCACCGGGACTAGAGGACTCCTACGAGCAGTACTTC. The encoded protein is CATSPGLEDSYEQYF. The entire variable domain, with the rest obtained from reference TRBV7-9 and TRBJ2-7, is as follows: DTGVSQNPRHKITKRGQNVTFRCDPISEHNRLYWYRQTLGQGPEFLTYFQNEAQLEKSRLLSDRFSAERPKGSFSTLEIQRTEQGDSAMYLCATSPGLEDSYEQYFGPGTRLTVT.